These 16 T cell receptor beta chains share one sample of origin, sequenced in a study of T cells in tuberculosis. The time point denotes: new active TB diagnosis, blood taken before or within 7 days of starting treatment. Sequenced by immunoSEQ multiplex PCR; TCRdb stores in-frame clones only, minus some. Among some 49,000 clones listed, nearly 95% were seen once. This specimen consisted of PBMCs, obtained at tuberculosis diagnosis. The source of these receptors is an adult with tuberculosis.

The chain combines TRBV7-2 with TRBJ1-5; the D is unclear. CDR3 length: 16 residues. The germline V and J ends were trimmed by 1 base and 0 bases, with 10 bases remaining between them. Germline assignment: CDR1 SGHTA and CDR2 FQGNSA. The CDR3 nucleotides are TGTGCCAGCAGCTTAGTTGGGAGTTATAGCAATCAGCCCCAGCATTTT. Amino acid sequence: CASSLVGSYSNQPQHF.

The chain is built from TRBV29-1 and TRBJ2-1; 14 bases align to TRBD2. Looked up from germline, CDR1 is SQVTM and CDR2 is ANQGSEA. The CDR3 consists of 15 residues. After removal of 6 bases from V and 7 bases from J, the junction contained 8 bases not matched to a gene. Here the CDR3 reads CSVAGLAGEWNEQFF. DNA for the CDR3: TGCAGCGTGGCGGGACTAGCGGGAGAATGGAATGAGCAGTTCTTC.

The chain carries TRBV5-6 and TRBJ1-3; possibly TRBD1 for D (5 bases). Trimming stripped 4 bases from V and 3 bases from J, with 20 bases between. Germline V gives CDR1 SGHDT, CDR2 YYEEEE. There are 17 residues in the CDR3. This CDR3 reads CASSPEKGLASGNTIYF. In DNA, the CDR3 is TGTGCCAGCAGCCCCGAGAAGGGGTTAGCAAGTGGAAACACCATATATTTT.

This sequence joins TRBV7-6 and TRBJ2-7; 14 nucleotides line up with TRBD2. CDR1 and CDR2 from the germline V gene are SGHVS and FNYEAQ. Unmatched junction bases numbered 4, after V lost 6 bases and J lost 3 bases. The CDR3 has 15 amino acids. The CDR3 nucleotides are TGTGCCAGCAGTTCCGGGACTAGCGGGAGCTACGAGCAGTACTTC. It specifies CASSSGTSGSYEQYF.

This clone was seen once. The chain uses TRBV7-2 and TRBJ2-6, with 9 nucleotides matching TRBD1. Trimming at V came to 6 bases and at J to 4 bases, leaving 7 bases not matched to a gene. The CDR3 is made up of 16 amino acids. Germline V gene sequence: CDR1 SGHTA, CDR2 FQGNSA. In DNA form, the CDR3 reads TGTGCCAGCAGGGCTAACAGGGGGCTAGGGGCCAACGTCCTGACTTTC. Translating it yields CASRANRGLGANVLTF.

The CDR3 loop reads CASSLAGIAGYTGELFF. CDR3 in DNA: TGTGCCAGCAGCTTAGCTGGTATAGCGGGGTACACCGGGGAGCTGTTTTTT. This chain joins TRBV7-2 and TRBJ2-2; 8 nucleotides align to TRBD2. The CDR3 covers 17 residues. Germline V gene lookup returns CDR1 SGHTA and CDR2 FQGNSA. The V gene end was trimmed by 0 bases and the J gene end by 3 bases; junction bases not matched to a gene: 6.

The chain links TRBV5-1 to TRBJ1-1; D remains ambiguous. CDR1 and CDR2 (germline): SGHRS, YFSETQ. CDR3 length equals 14 residues. The V end was cut by 0 bases, the J end by 1 base, with 7 bases between. CDR3 bases: TGCGCCAGCAGCTTGGACAGTGCGAACACTGAAGCTTTCTTT. Amino acids: CASSLDSANTEAFF.

This clone was seen just once. The CDR3 is CASSESLREKGPFF. The CDR3 nucleotides are TGCGCCAGCAGTGAGTCCTTGCGGGAGAAAGGGCCGTTCTTC. The V gene is TRBV10-2, the J gene TRBJ2-1, with 7 nucleotides matching TRBD2. From germline, CDR1 is WSHSY and CDR2 SAAADI. V shed 0 bases, J shed 15 bases, and the junction held 11 bases outside the gene matches. The CDR3 consists of 14 residues.

The chain carries TRBV4-3 and TRBJ1-1; D not certain. The CDR3 sequence is 15 residues long. Germline CDR1 reads LGHNA; CDR2 reads YSLEER. V was pared by 2 bases and J by 1 base, with 11 bases between. Here the CDR3 DNA reads TGCGCCAGCAGCCAACGAAGACTCTGGAACACTGAAGCTTTCTTT. It is translated as CASSQRRLWNTEAFF.

This clone was found once. The chain is built from TRBV18 and TRBJ1-3; weak D call: TRBD1 (6 bases). V lost 4 bases and J 2 bases, leaving 12 bases between the germline ends. The CDR3 consists of 15 residues. Germline lookup yields CDR1 KGHSH and CDR2 LQKENI. CDR3 bases: TGTGCCAGCTCACTCGCCGGGACAACTGGAAACACCATATATTTT. Translation: CASSLAGTTGNTIYF. The entire variable domain, with the rest obtained from reference TRBV18 and TRBJ1-3, is as follows: NAGVMQNPRHLVRRRGQEARLRCSPMKGHSHVYWYRQLPEEGLKFMVYLQKENIIDESGMPKERFSAEFPKEGPSILRIQQVVRGDSAAYFCASSLAGTTGNTIYFGEGSWLTVV.

The chain links TRBV11-2 to TRBJ1-4, with a weak D call TRBD1 (6 bases). There are 15 residues in the CDR3. Trimming stripped 3 bases from V and 3 bases from J, with 11 bases between. From germline, CDR1 is SGHAT and CDR2 FQNNGV. CDR3 DNA sequence: TGTGCCAGCAGCTTCTCAGGGGCGGCTAATGAAAAACTGTTTTTT. Translating gives CASSFSGAANEKLFF.

The chain couples TRBV6-1 to TRBJ1-5, with 7 bases that match TRBD1. The CDR3 is made up of 14 amino acids. Germline V lookup: CDR1 MNHNS, CDR2 SASEGT. V lost 1 base to trimming and J lost 5 bases; unmatched junction nucleotides: 2. DNA for the CDR3: TGTGCCAGCAGTGAAGGACAGGGATATCAGCCCCAGCATTTT. Residues: CASSEGQGYQPQHF.

This clone was picked up one time. The V call is TRBV18, the J call TRBJ2-3; weak D call: TRBD1 (5 bases). Trimming stripped 9 bases from V and 3 bases from J, with 16 bases between. Germline lookup yields CDR1 KGHSH and CDR2 LQKENI. The CDR3 is made up of 14 amino acids. Written as DNA, the CDR3 is TGTGCCAGTCGTCAGGGATTCGATACAGATACGCAGTATTTT. This sequence encodes CASRQGFDTDTQYF.

V and J are TRBV18 and TRBJ2-3; 12 positions agree with TRBD2. With V trimmed by 3 bases and J by 2 bases, 6 bases remained unmatched. The CDR3 has 17 amino acids. Germline V lookup: CDR1 KGHSH, CDR2 LQKENI. Written as DNA, the CDR3 is TGTGCCAGCTCACCCCTCGGACTAGCGGGGTACACAGATACGCAGTATTTT. Translating gives CASSPLGLAGYTDTQYF. Supplemented by reference TRBV18 and TRBJ2-3, the full variable domain reads NAGVMQNPRHLVRRRGQEARLRCSPMKGHSHVYWYRQLPEEGLKFMVYLQKENIIDESGMPKERFSAEFPKEGPSILRIQQVVRGDSAAYFCASSPLGLAGYTDTQYFGPGTRLTVL.

The rearrangement joins TRBV5-5 to TRBJ1-2; 7 bases agree with TRBD1. Germline V gene lookup returns CDR1 SGHKS and CDR2 YYEKEE (reference sequence). V was clipped by 0 bases and J by 4 bases; unmatched bases: 6. CDR3 length: 15 amino acids. CDR3 protein: CASSLVTGAGYGYTF. DNA for the CDR3: TGTGCCAGCAGCTTGGTTACAGGGGCTGGCTATGGCTACACCTTC.

This chain uses TRBV6-5 with TRBJ2-3; D is perhaps TRBD2 (6 bases). CDR1 MNHEY and CDR2 SVGAGI come from the germline V gene. The CDR3 contains 15 residues. The ends were cut back, 2 bases at V and 2 bases at J, with 11 bases in the middle. CDR3 nucleotide sequence: TGTGCCAGCAGTTACCGGGCGGGATACACAGATACGCAGTATTTT. Protein: CASSYRAGYTDTQYF.